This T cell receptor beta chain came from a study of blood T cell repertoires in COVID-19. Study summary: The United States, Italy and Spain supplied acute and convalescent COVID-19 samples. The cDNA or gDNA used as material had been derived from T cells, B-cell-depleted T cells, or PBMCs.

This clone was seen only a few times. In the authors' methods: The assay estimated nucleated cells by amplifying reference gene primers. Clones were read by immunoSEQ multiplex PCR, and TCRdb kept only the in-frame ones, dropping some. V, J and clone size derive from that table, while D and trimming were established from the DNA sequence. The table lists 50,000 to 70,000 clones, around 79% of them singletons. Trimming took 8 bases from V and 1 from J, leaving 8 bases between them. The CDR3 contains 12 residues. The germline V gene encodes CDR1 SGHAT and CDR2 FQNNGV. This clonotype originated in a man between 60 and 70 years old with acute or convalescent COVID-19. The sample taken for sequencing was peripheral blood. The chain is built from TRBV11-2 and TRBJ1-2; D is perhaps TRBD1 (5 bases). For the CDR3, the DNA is TGTGCCAGCTCGGGGGTTAACTATGGCTACACCTTC. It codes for CASSGVNYGYTF.